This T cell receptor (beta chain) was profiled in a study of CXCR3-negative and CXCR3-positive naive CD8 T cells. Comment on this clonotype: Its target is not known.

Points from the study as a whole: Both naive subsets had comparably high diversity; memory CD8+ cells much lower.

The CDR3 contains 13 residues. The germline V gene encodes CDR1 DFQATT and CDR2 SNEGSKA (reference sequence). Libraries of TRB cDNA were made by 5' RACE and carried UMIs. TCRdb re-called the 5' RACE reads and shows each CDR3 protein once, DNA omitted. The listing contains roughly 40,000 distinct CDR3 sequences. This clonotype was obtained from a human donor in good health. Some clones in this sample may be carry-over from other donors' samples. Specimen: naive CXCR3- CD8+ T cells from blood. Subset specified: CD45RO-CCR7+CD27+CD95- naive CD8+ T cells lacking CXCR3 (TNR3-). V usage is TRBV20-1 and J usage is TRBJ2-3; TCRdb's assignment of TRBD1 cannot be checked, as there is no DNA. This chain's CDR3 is CSARDLGGNTQYF.